The next 16 T cell receptor beta chains were all read from a single sample in a study of blood T cells in healthy people across ages. Using a J-beta primer mix together with a sample-barcoded 5' primer, a second PCR was run for roughly 7 to 11 cycles. One entry per CDR3 protein, called by TCRdb with MiXCR from the 5' RACE reads. Among about 730,000 distinct CDR3 sequences listed, approximately 43% were seen once. Specimen: blood. These TCRs come from a woman in her sixties or seventies in good health.

This clonotype was counted between two and nine times. The chain links TRBV13 to TRBJ2-1; 8 bases line up with TRBD1. The ends lost 5 bases at V and 2 bases at J; junction bases unmatched: 11. The length of the CDR3 is 17 residues. Germline CDR1 reads PRHDT; CDR2 reads FYEKMQ (reference sequence). CDR3 in DNA: TGTGCCAGCAGCACAACAGGGCGGACAGGGACCTACAATGAGCAGTTCTTC. Its translation is CASSTTGRTGTYNEQFF.

This clonotype was detected many times. The rearrangement links TRBV6-6 to TRBJ1-6, with D uncertain. The germline V and J ends were trimmed by 6 bases and 7 bases, with 13 bases remaining between them. The CDR3 is 14 residues long. Germline V gives CDR1 MNHNY, CDR2 SVGAGI (reference sequence). The CDR3 DNA reads as TGTGCCAGCAGACGCGACGGGATCAATTCACCCCTCCACTTT. This translates into CASRRDGINSPLHF.

The chain combines TRBV6-2 or TRBV6-3 with TRBJ2-3; 8 bases line up with TRBD1. Germline V gene sequence: CDR1 MNHEY, CDR2 SVGEGT. The CDR3 covers 18 residues. V lost 1 base, J lost 1 base, and 10 bases stayed unmatched. For the CDR3, the DNA is TGTGCCAGCAGTTACTTGCTGGGACAGGTAACGGGCACAGATACGCAGTATTTT. As protein: CASSYLLGQVTGTDTQYF.

V usage is TRBV5-1 and J usage is TRBJ1-2; perhaps TRBD1 as D (6 bases). V was cut by 4 bases and J by 4 bases, with 20 bases left in between. The CDR3 has 16 residues. Germline V gene lookup returns CDR1 SGHRS and CDR2 YFSETQ. DNA for the CDR3: TGCGCCAGCAGCGTAGTCAGGGGCTCGATTGGCTATGGCTACACCTTC. Translated: CASSVVRGSIGYGYTF.

The rearrangement uses TRBV15 and TRBJ2-1; D is unclear. The CDR3 extends over 17 amino acids. The V gene's germline CDR1 is LNHNV and CDR2 YYDKDF (reference sequence). V shed 5 bases and J shed 0 bases, with 17 bases lying between them. The CDR3 protein is CATSPPWQISSYNEQFF. In nucleotides, the CDR3 is TGTGCCACCAGCCCCCCTTGGCAGATCAGCTCCTACAATGAGCAGTTCTTC.

In regard to this clonotype: A read error may be the cause here, since a much bigger clone is one base away. This chain connects TRBV7-2 to TRBJ2-1; 7 positions agree with TRBD2. Near its end, the DNA agrees better with TRBJ2-7, so the J call may be wrong. Germline assignment: CDR1 SGHTA and CDR2 FQGNSA. This CDR3 has 12 amino acids. CDR3 nucleotides: TGTGCCAGCAGCTCAGTGGGAGGGGAGCAGTACTTC. It is translated as CASSSVGGEQYF.

This clonotype was observed many times. The chain uses TRBV5-1 and TRBJ2-7; D may be TRBD2 (6 bases). Trimming pared 0 bases from V and 3 bases from J, leaving 7 bases between. The length of the CDR3 is 13 residues. Germline V gene data show CDR1 as SGHRS and CDR2 as YFSETQ. The CDR3 is CASSLGGIYEQYF. DNA for the CDR3: TGCGCCAGCAGCTTGGGCGGGATCTACGAGCAGTACTTC.

This clonotype occurred many times. The CDR3 DNA is TGCGCCAGCAGCCTTTCGGGGCGCGGCTACACCTTC. This gives the protein CASSLSGRGYTF. V is TRBV4-3 and J is TRBJ1-2; perhaps TRBD1 as D (5 bases). This CDR3 has 12 residues. Trimming stripped 4 bases from V and 8 bases from J, with 11 bases between. The germline CDR1 and CDR2 sequences are LGHNA and YSLEER.

This chain uses TRBV13 with TRBJ2-2; 8 bases match TRBD2. The V gene end was trimmed by 1 base and the J gene end by 5 bases; junction bases not matched to a gene: 6. Germline CDR1 and CDR2: PRHDT and FYEKMQ (reference sequence). This CDR3 contains 16 residues. The CDR3 is CASSLVVAGITGELFF. Here the CDR3 DNA reads TGTGCCAGCAGCTTAGTCGTAGCGGGGATAACCGGGGAGCTGTTTTTT. The full variable domain, in which reference TRBV13 and TRBJ2-2 provide the parts outside the CDR3, is AAGVIQSPRHLIKEKRETATLKCYPIPRHDTVYWYQQGPGQDPQFLISFYEKMQSDKGSIPDRFSAQQFSDYHSELNMSSLELGDSALYFCASSLVVAGITGELFFGEGSRLTVL.

CDR3 in amino acids: CASSPSGGYSYNEQFF. The CDR3 region has the DNA TGTGCCAGCAGTCCAAGCGGGGGGTACTCATACAATGAGCAGTTCTTC. The chain uses TRBV2 and TRBJ2-1; 9 bases are shared with TRBD2. Per the germline V gene, CDR1 is SNHLY and CDR2 is FYNNEI. V shed 5 bases and J 4 bases; nucleotides not matched to a gene: 9. The CDR3 runs to 16 residues.

The J gene is TRBJ2-7, the V gene TRBV12-3 or TRBV12-4; D could derive from TRBD1 or TRBD2 (6 bases each). The CDR3 consists of 15 residues. The V end lost 6 bases, the J end lost 2 bases, and 17 bases lay between the germline ends. The CDR3 loop is CASSPRGAGAYEQYF. The CDR3 DNA is TGTGCCAGCAGCCCAAGGGGGGCTGGGGCCTACGAGCAGTACTTC.

With respect to this clonotype: One end of the junction varies from germline; a read error may be responsible. The CDR3 loop reads CASSPTGVNSLLHF. The CDR3 bases are TGTGCCAGCAGCCCGACAGGGGTCAATTCACTCCTCCACTTT. The chain links TRBV7-2 to TRBJ1-6, with 8 bases identical to TRBD1. The CDR3 length is 14 residues. Germline lookup yields CDR1 SGHTA and CDR2 FQGNSA.

The chain joins TRBV7-2 to TRBJ2-1; D gene ambiguous. The germline CDR1 and CDR2 sequences are SGHTA and FQGNSA. This CDR3 has 11 amino acids. The V end lost 4 bases, the J end lost 10 bases, and 8 bases lay between the germline ends. CDR3 in amino acids: CASSSSWEQFF. Written as DNA, the CDR3 is TGTGCCAGCAGCTCCAGCTGGGAGCAGTTCTTC.

This clonotype was counted only a few times. The V gene is TRBV4-2, the J gene TRBJ2-7; D unclear. Trimming cost V 2 bases and J 2 bases, with 19 bases left between them. The CDR3 spans 17 residues. Germline CDR1 LGHNA, CDR2 YNFKEQ. CDR3 amino acids: CASSQKTGRDLAYEQYF. CDR3 DNA sequence: TGTGCCAGCAGCCAAAAGACGGGTCGCGACCTCGCCTACGAGCAGTACTTC.

The chain combines TRBV6-6 with TRBJ1-1; 7 bases are a match to TRBD1. The CDR3 extends over 15 amino acids. In germline, CDR1 is MNHNY, CDR2 SVGAGI (reference sequence). The V segment lost 0 bases and the J segment 2 bases; nucleotides outside the gene matches: 3. In DNA form, the CDR3 reads TGTGCCAGCAGTTACTCGAACAGGGGTAACACTGAAGCTTTCTTT. Translated, it gives CASSYSNRGNTEAFF.

As concerns this clonotype: Being one base from a much bigger clone, this may be a read error. This chain uses TRBV5-1 with TRBJ2-5; D call uncertain. The V gene's germline CDR1 is SGHRS and CDR2 YFSETQ. V was trimmed by 0 bases and J by 11 bases, leaving 17 bases between them. The CDR3 is 14 residues long. The CDR3 spells CASSLGPPNNEQYF. In DNA form, the CDR3 reads TGCGCCAGCAGCTTGGGACCTCCTAACAATGAGCAGTACTTC.